Presented here are 20 T cell receptor beta chains from one specimen sequenced in a study of T cell responses to AZD1222 COVID-19 vaccine. Libraries were prepared by immunoSEQ multiplex PCR; TCRdb keeps only in-frame clonotypes and omits some of them. The sample has about 130,000 clones; around 90% are singletons. Sequenced material: peripheral blood, taken 28 days after the second AZD1222 dose. The receptors originated from an adult who received the AZD1222 COVID-19 vaccine.

The chain employs TRBV5-1 and TRBJ2-1; D might be TRBD1 (5 bases). CDR1 is SGHRS, CDR2 YFSETQ, per germline. The CDR3 runs 13 residues. V was cut by 2 bases and J by 6 bases, with 9 bases left in between. CDR3 coding DNA: TGCGCCAGCAGCTTTGGTAGGGGCAATGAGCAGTTCTTC. Protein: CASSFGRGNEQFF. Filled out from reference TRBV5-1 and TRBJ2-1, the complete variable domain reads KAGVTQTPRYLIKTRGQQVTLSCSPISGHRSVSWYQQTPGQGLQFLFEYFSETQRNKGNFPGRFSGRQFSNSRSEMNVSTLELGDSALYLCASSFGRGNEQFFGPGTRLTVL.

V is TRBV15 and J is TRBJ1-1; D remains unclear. The CDR3 contains 14 residues. CDR1 is LNHNV, CDR2 YYDKDF, per germline (reference sequence). The V end was cut by 0 bases, the J end by 5 bases, with 10 bases between. The CDR3 reads CATSRDLVGTEAFF. CDR3 DNA sequence: TGTGCCACCAGCAGAGATTTGGTGGGGACTGAAGCTTTCTTT.

The V and J genes are TRBV27 and TRBJ1-2; D is unresolved. V was cut by 7 bases and J by 6 bases, with 15 bases left in between. The germline V gene has CDR1 MNHEY and CDR2 SMNVEV (reference sequence). The CDR3 has 13 residues. CDR3 in amino acids: CASTTYGFHGYTF. Here the CDR3 DNA reads TGTGCCAGCACCACATATGGATTCCATGGCTACACCTTC.

This sequence joins TRBV15 and TRBJ2-5; a possible D gene is TRBD1 (5 bases). Looked up from germline, CDR1 is LNHNV and CDR2 is YYDKDF (reference sequence). Trimming stripped 5 bases from V and 5 bases from J, with 15 bases between. CDR3 length: 14 residues. The CDR3 reads CATSPRLGQETQYF. For the CDR3, the DNA is TGTGCCACCAGCCCAAGATTGGGGCAGGAGACCCAGTACTTC.

This chain joins TRBV9 and TRBJ2-5, with D perhaps TRBD1 (5 bases). With 4 bases removed from V and 5 bases from J, the gap between germline ends came to 9 bases. Germline V gene data show CDR1 as SGDLS and CDR2 as YYNGEE. The CDR3 is 12 amino acids. CDR3 sequence reads: CASSRSGETQYF. In nucleotides, the CDR3 is TGTGCCAGCAGCCGGTCAGGGGAGACCCAGTACTTC. Looking up the rest from reference TRBV9 and TRBJ2-5 gives the full variable domain: DSGVTQTPKHLITATGQRVTLRCSPRSGDLSVYWYQQSLDQGLQFLIQYYNGEERAKGNILERFSAQQFPDLHSELNLSSLELGDSALYFCASSRSGETQYFGPGTRLLVL.

V usage is TRBV7-9 and J usage is TRBJ1-4, with 9 bases that match TRBD1. The CDR3 is 16 amino acids. CDR1 and CDR2 from the germline V gene are SEHNR and FQNEAQ (reference sequence). V gave up 4 bases and J gave up 6 bases; unmatched junction bases: 9. CDR3 residues: CASSSGQGRADEKLFF. As DNA, the CDR3 is TGTGCCAGCAGCTCGGGACAGGGTAGGGCGGATGAAAAACTGTTTTTT.

J is TRBJ2-7 and V is TRBV6-5; possible D gene TRBD2, 6 bases. From germline, CDR1 is MNHEY and CDR2 SVGAGI. Deletions cut 5 bases from V and 4 bases from J, with 12 bases between. The CDR3 totals 13 residues. The chain's CDR3 is CASSKWGLYEQYF. As DNA, the CDR3 is TGTGCCAGCAGTAAATGGGGACTTTACGAGCAGTACTTC.

A word on this clone: Other DNA sequences in this specimen translate into the identical CDR3. This chain uses TRBV18 with TRBJ1-1; D not resolved. This CDR3 contains 13 residues. Germline assignment: CDR1 KGHSH and CDR2 LQKENI. Trimming took 2 bases from V and 0 from J, leaving 4 bases between them. The CDR3 reads CASSPGLNTEAFF. The CDR3, as DNA: TGTGCCAGCTCACCAGGACTGAACACTGAAGCTTTCTTT.

This chain uses TRBV11-2 with TRBJ2-5, with D possibly TRBD2 on 5 matching bases. The germline gives CDR1 SGHAT, CDR2 FQNNGV. The CDR3 length is 12 residues. V lost 6 bases and J 4 bases, leaving 9 bases between the germline ends. The DNA for the CDR3 is TGTGCCAGCAGACCCGAGGGAGAGACCCAGTACTTC. It specifies CASRPEGETQYF.

The chain carries TRBV19 and TRBJ2-7, with TRBD1 matching 11 bases. The trim removed 7 bases at V and 0 bases at J, leaving 8 bases unmatched. This CDR3 is built from 16 residues. CDR1 and CDR2 (germline): LNHDA, SQIVND (reference sequence). As DNA, the CDR3 is TGTGCCAGTACTCCAACCGGGACAGGGGGCTCCTACGAGCAGTACTTC. Translation gives CASTPTGTGGSYEQYF.

The chain joins TRBV19 to TRBJ2-7, with 8 bases matching TRBD2. Trimming cost V 5 bases and J 6 bases; bases outside gene matches: 6. CDR3 size: 13 residues. Germline V gene lookup returns CDR1 LNHDA and CDR2 SQIVND (reference sequence). CDR3 nucleotides: TGTGCCAGTAGTTCGCGGGGGGACTTCGAGCAGTACTTC. Translated, it gives CASSSRGDFEQYF.

V usage is TRBV13 and J usage is TRBJ2-3, with unresolved D. Germline CDR1 PRHDT, CDR2 FYEKMQ (reference sequence). Trimming stripped 10 bases from V and 2 bases from J, with 10 bases between. The CDR3 totals 12 residues. The CDR3 DNA follows: TGTGCCACCCGGAGCTCCACAGATACGCAGTATTTT. Its translation: CATRSSTDTQYF.

This clone has just one count. The chain joins TRBV7-9 to TRBJ1-2, with a weak D call TRBD1 (5 bases). This CDR3 is 12 amino acids long. The germline CDR1 and CDR2 sequences are SEHNR and FQNEAQ (reference sequence). Trimming shortened V by 5 bases and J by 7 bases, and 11 bases separated the two germline ends. The CDR3 bases are TGTGCCAGCAGCACAACTGGGGCTGGCTACACCTTC. Residues: CASSTTGAGYTF.

The chain uses TRBV27 and TRBJ2-7; 11 nucleotides line up with TRBD1. The CDR3 is 15 residues long. Germline lookup yields CDR1 MNHEY and CDR2 SMNVEV (reference sequence). J gave up 7 bases and V 4 bases, and 9 bases lay outside the gene matches. The CDR3 is CASSSGTGGFREQYF. The CDR3 nucleotides are TGTGCCAGCAGTTCCGGGACAGGGGGTTTCCGAGAGCAGTACTTC.

The chain carries TRBV19 and TRBJ2-3; 12 bases line up with TRBD2. This CDR3 spans 17 amino acids. J was trimmed by 5 bases and V by 5 bases; bases with no gene match: 11. From germline, CDR1 is LNHDA and CDR2 SQIVND (reference sequence). CDR3 amino acids: CASSLPSSGRAGDTQYF. The CDR3 bases are TGTGCCAGTAGTCTACCCTCTAGCGGGAGGGCCGGAGATACGCAGTATTTT.

This chain uses TRBV5-8 with TRBJ1-4, with a tentative D call TRBD1 (6 bases). V lost 0 bases and J 0 bases, leaving 12 bases between the germline ends. The CDR3 has 17 residues. Germline V CDR1 and CDR2: SGHTS, YDEGEE. CDR3 protein: CASSLARGAATNEKLFF. CDR3 DNA: TGTGCCAGCAGCTTGGCTCGGGGGGCAGCAACTAATGAAAAACTGTTTTTT.

This sequence joins TRBV9 and TRBJ2-7, with 15 positions matching TRBD2. Losses at the gene ends were 4 bases for V and 3 bases for J; bases not matched to a gene: 11. The germline V gene encodes CDR1 SGDLS and CDR2 YYNGEE. The CDR3 loop spans 18 amino acids. The CDR3 is CASSPRTGTSGGHYEQYF. Here the CDR3 DNA reads TGTGCCAGCAGCCCTCGGACGGGGACTAGCGGGGGGCACTACGAGCAGTACTTC.

V usage is TRBV28 and J usage is TRBJ2-7, with 7 bases matching TRBD2. Per the germline V gene, CDR1 is MDHEN and CDR2 is SYDVKM. V shed 4 bases and J 2 bases; nucleotides not matched to a gene: 8. The CDR3 sequence is 15 residues long. The CDR3 is CASSSTGGSTYEQYF. The DNA for the CDR3 is TGTGCCAGCAGTTCCACGGGAGGATCGACCTACGAGCAGTACTTC.

This chain connects TRBV5-5 to TRBJ2-2; 7 nucleotides line up with TRBD1. After removal of 6 bases from V and 2 bases from J, the junction contained 7 bases not matched to a gene. Germline V gene data show CDR1 as SGHKS and CDR2 as YYEKEE (reference sequence). The length of the CDR3 is 15 residues. In nucleotides, the CDR3 is TGTGCCAGCACCTTATGGACAGGCAACACCGGGGAGCTGTTTTTT. Translated: CASTLWTGNTGELFF.

This clone was seen more than once but under ten times. The V gene is TRBV7-8, the J gene TRBJ2-3; 11 positions match TRBD2. The trim removed 3 bases at V and 5 bases at J, leaving 13 bases unmatched. Per the germline V gene, CDR1 is SGHVS and CDR2 is FQNEAQ. The CDR3 totals 18 residues. The DNA for the CDR3 is TGTGCCAGCAGCTTGCCCCCCCGACTAGCGGGAAGAGTAGATACGCAGTATTTT. This gives the protein CASSLPPRLAGRVDTQYF.